This is a list of T cell receptor beta chains from one sample in a study of CD4 and CD8 cells across lung adenocarcinoma regions. TCRdb itself ran the PCR reads through MiXCR, one entry per CDR3 protein. This table has fewer than 30,000 distinct CDR3 sequences, 40% to 50% appearing once. The sequencing sample was made of CD8+ T cells from the center of a lung tumor. The source of these receptors is a male donor with lung adenocarcinoma. The CD4 and CD8 labels of this study may be unreliable. Both conserved end residues are part of each CDR3. Fields, in order: J gene, clone size, CDR3 length, D gene, V gene, CDR3 protein, CDR3 DNA. D genes are given only for firm matches. Clone size is shown for a subset of rows, as once, few, many or a class of expanded clone.

J gene: TRBJ2-1
clone size: .
CDR3 length: 19
D gene: TRBD1
V gene: TRBV25-1
CDR3 protein: CASSARVGLGRTGNNEQFF
CDR3 DNA: TGTGCCAGCAGTGCTCGCGTCGGTTTGGGGAGGACAGGGAACAATGAGCAGTTCTTC

J gene: TRBJ2-3
clone size: .
CDR3 length: 15
D gene: .
V gene: TRBV6-4
CDR3 protein: CASSVERTSTDTQYF
CDR3 DNA: TGTGCCAGCAGTGTGGAGCGGACTAGCACAGATACGCAGTATTTT

J gene: TRBJ2-1
clone size: .
CDR3 length: 17
D gene: TRBD2
V gene: TRBV6-5
CDR3 protein: CASSYSLGLAGVNEQFF
CDR3 DNA: TGTGCCAGCAGTTACTCGCTGGGACTAGCGGGAGTCAATGAGCAGTTCTTC

J gene: TRBJ2-4
clone size: .
CDR3 length: 14
D gene: .
V gene: TRBV6-1
CDR3 protein: CGVTGLPGKNIQYF
CDR3 DNA: TGTGGCGTCACGGGGCTGCCAGGCAAAAACATTCAGTACTTC

J gene: TRBJ1-3
clone size: few
CDR3 length: 16
D gene: .
V gene: TRBV12-3/TRBV12-4
CDR3 protein: CASSLVSGARGNTIYF
CDR3 DNA: TGTGCCAGCAGTTTAGTGTCGGGGGCGCGTGGAAACACCATATATTTT

J gene: TRBJ2-1
clone size: many
CDR3 length: 16
D gene: TRBD2
V gene: TRBV6-5
CDR3 protein: CASSTALAGVSNEQFF
CDR3 DNA: TGTGCCAGCAGTACCGCACTAGCGGGAGTATCCAATGAGCAGTTCTTC

J gene: TRBJ2-3
clone size: .
CDR3 length: 15
D gene: TRBD2
V gene: TRBV20-1
CDR3 protein: CSASASGDGRDTQYF
CDR3 DNA: TGCAGTGCTAGTGCTAGCGGGGATGGTAGGGATACGCAGTATTTT

J gene: TRBJ2-7
clone size: .
CDR3 length: 16
D gene: TRBD2
V gene: TRBV27
CDR3 protein: CASSFSGLAGVREQYF
CDR3 DNA: TGTGCCAGCAGTTTTTCTGGACTAGCGGGAGTACGGGAGCAGTACTTC

J gene: TRBJ2-7
clone size: few
CDR3 length: 15
D gene: .
V gene: TRBV10-3
CDR3 protein: CAISLLAPQSYEQYF
CDR3 DNA: TGTGCCATCAGCCTCCTGGCCCCTCAATCCTACGAGCAGTACTTC

J gene: TRBJ2-6
clone size: many
CDR3 length: 17
D gene: TRBD1
V gene: TRBV6-1
CDR3 protein: CASSLGTGPSGANVLTF
CDR3 DNA: TGTGCCAGCAGCCTAGGGACAGGGCCCTCTGGGGCCAACGTCCTGACTTTC

J gene: TRBJ1-6
clone size: few
CDR3 length: 12
D gene: TRBD1
V gene: TRBV6-1
CDR3 protein: CASRGQASHLHF
CDR3 DNA: TGTGCCAGCAGGGGACAGGCATCTCACCTCCACTTT

J gene: TRBJ1-4
clone size: few
CDR3 length: 15
D gene: TRBD1
V gene: TRBV6-1
CDR3 protein: CASIERGQGYEKLFF
CDR3 DNA: TGTGCCAGCATTGAGCGGGGACAGGGTTATGAAAAACTGTTTTTT

J gene: TRBJ2-1
clone size: many
CDR3 length: 10
D gene: .
V gene: TRBV25-1
CDR3 protein: CASGENEQFF
CDR3 DNA: TGTGCCAGCGGGGAGAATGAGCAGTTCTTC

J gene: TRBJ2-1
clone size: once
CDR3 length: 13
D gene: .
V gene: TRBV19
CDR3 protein: CASSIGQAPWWFF
CDR3 DNA: TGTGCCAGTAGTATAGGACAGGCCCCCTGGTGGTTCTTC

J gene: TRBJ2-1
clone size: many
CDR3 length: 14
D gene: TRBD2
V gene: TRBV12-3/TRBV12-4
CDR3 protein: CASIRGGGGNEQFF
CDR3 DNA: TGTGCCAGCATTAGAGGAGGCGGGGGCAATGAGCAGTTCTTC

J gene: TRBJ2-3
clone size: .
CDR3 length: 13
D gene: .
V gene: TRBV6-1
CDR3 protein: CASGAGRTETQYF
CDR3 DNA: TGTGCCAGCGGGGCTGGGCGCACCGAGACGCAGTATTTT

J gene: TRBJ2-1
clone size: many
CDR3 length: 13
D gene: .
V gene: TRBV7-6
CDR3 protein: CASSFDNYNEQFF
CDR3 DNA: TGTGCCAGCAGCTTTGACAACTACAATGAGCAGTTCTTC

J gene: TRBJ1-1
clone size: .
CDR3 length: 13
D gene: .
V gene: TRBV12-3/TRBV12-4
CDR3 protein: CASNHQVNTEAFF
CDR3 DNA: TGTGCCAGCAACCATCAGGTCAACACTGAAGCTTTCTTT

J gene: TRBJ2-3
clone size: .
CDR3 length: 15
D gene: TRBD2
V gene: TRBV7-2
CDR3 protein: CASSLTGGPLDTQYF
CDR3 DNA: TGTGCCAGCAGCTTAACGGGGGGGCCTCTTGATACGCAGTATTTT

J gene: TRBJ2-4
clone size: .
CDR3 length: 14
D gene: .
V gene: TRBV27
CDR3 protein: CASPPGGAKKIQYF
CDR3 DNA: TGTGCCAGCCCGCCTGGGGGAGCCAAAAAGATCCAGTACTTC

J gene: TRBJ1-5
clone size: many
CDR3 length: 15
D gene: .
V gene: TRBV6-1
CDR3 protein: CASSEVWQGYQPQHF
CDR3 DNA: TGTGCCAGCAGTGAAGTATGGCAGGGATATCAGCCCCAGCATTTT

J gene: TRBJ2-5
clone size: .
CDR3 length: 14
D gene: .
V gene: TRBV10-2
CDR3 protein: CASSAGEQRETQYF
CDR3 DNA: TGCGCCAGCAGCGCAGGGGAACAGAGAGAGACCCAGTACTTC

J gene: TRBJ2-1
clone size: few
CDR3 length: 13
D gene: TRBD1
V gene: TRBV10-3
CDR3 protein: CAIIRDRGNEQFF
CDR3 DNA: TGTGCCATCATCAGGGACAGGGGGAATGAGCAGTTCTTC